The source of this T cell receptor beta chain is a study of blood T cell repertoires in COVID-19. Repertoires were generated with immunoSEQ multiplex PCR, while TCRdb's copy carries only in-frame clones and drops some. The profile shows 90,000 to 130,000 clones, roughly 86% of them singletons. The CDR3 length is 14 residues. CDR1 is SGHAT and CDR2 is FQNNGV in the germline V gene. V lost 6 bases and J lost 8; bases outside the gene matches: 10. This clone has only one observation. The sample comprised peripheral blood. This TCR was recovered from a man aged 40-49 years with acute or convalescent COVID-19. The chain uses TRBV11-2 and TRBJ1-2; 9 positions agree with TRBD1. The CDR3 here is CASRQTTGGYGYTF. The CDR3, as DNA: TGTGCCAGCAGACAAACGACAGGGGGTTACGGCTACACCTTC.